Described below is a single T cell receptor beta chain sequence and its context. Source study methods: From reference gene primer amplification, estimates of nucleated cell counts were derived. The assay was immunoSEQ multiplex PCR, and TCRdb's table has in-frame clones only and misses some. D and trimming were read from the DNA, whereas the V and J calls and clone size are those reported in that table. The table shows approximately 250,000 clones, with 85% to 95% occurring only once. In germline, CDR1 is LGHDT, CDR2 YNNKEL (reference sequence). The CDR3 extends over 15 amino acids. V was pared by 3 bases and J by 1 base, with 12 bases between. The data stem from a study of blood T cell repertoires in COVID-19. Study at large: T cells, B-cell-depleted T cells, or PBMCs provided the cDNA or gDNA that served as material.

The study assigned cohorts using participant-reported clinical history. People in the exposed group encountered a COVID-19 case within 2 weeks before entering the study. Sequencing was carried out using PBMCs or T cells enriched from blood (not recorded which). The gene calls are TRBV3-1 (or the pseudogene TRBV3-2) and TRBJ1-1, with D hard to call. This TCR came from a man aged 35-49 years who had been exposed to COVID-19. The CDR3 reads CASSHRAEGNTEAFF. In nucleotides, the CDR3 is TGTGCCAGCAGCCATCGAGCGGAAGGGAACACTGAAGCTTTCTTT.